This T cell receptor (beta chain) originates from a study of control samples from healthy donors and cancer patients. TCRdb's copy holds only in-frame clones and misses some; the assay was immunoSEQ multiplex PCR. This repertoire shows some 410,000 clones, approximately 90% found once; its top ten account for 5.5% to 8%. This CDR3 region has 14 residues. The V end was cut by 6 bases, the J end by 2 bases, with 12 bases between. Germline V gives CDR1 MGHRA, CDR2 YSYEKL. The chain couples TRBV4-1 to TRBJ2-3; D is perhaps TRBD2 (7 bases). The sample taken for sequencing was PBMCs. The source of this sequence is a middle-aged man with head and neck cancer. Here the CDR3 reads CASRRGGTTDTQYF. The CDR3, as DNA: TGCGCCAGCAGGCGCGGGGGCACCACAGATACGCAGTATTTT.